This TCR beta chain was identified in a study of vaccination and CD4 T cells after COVID-19. This CDR3 contains 14 residues. Trimming stripped 9 bases from V and 4 bases from J, with 18 bases between. Germline lookup yields CDR1 MGHDK and CDR2 SYGVNS. Cultured CD4+ T-cell DNA underwent Oncomine TCR Beta short-read sequencing. One entry per CDR3 protein, called by TCRdb with MiXCR from the PCR reads. Of some 9,100 distinct CDR3 sequences in the sample, roughly 64% were seen once. Treatment defined: roughly nine-day PBMC culture with coronavirus spike peptide pools or control peptides (ViraFEST assay). The ViraFEST method relied on peptide pools to expand antigen-specific T cells, followed by TCR sequencing. A note on this clonotype: Antigen: not known.

Input material: CD4+ T cells from blood, cultured in vitro. The sequence was collected from a human donor who had recovered from COVID-19. The rearrangement uses TRBV25-1 and TRBJ1-2; D might be TRBD1 (6 bases). The CDR3 reads CASRWIGQPYGYTF. The CDR3 bases are TGTGCCAGTCGGTGGATCGGACAGCCCTATGGCTACACCTTC.